These 14 T cell receptor beta chains originate from one sample sequenced in a study of CD4 T cells in relation to SARS-CoV-2 and coronaviruses. These receptors have no identified antigens. Sequencing used immunoSEQ multiplex PCR; TCRdb keeps in-frame clones, though not all of them. The table has fewer than 25,000 clones, over 75% seen once. Unexposed donor CD4+ T cells date from about 2011-2018, before the COVID-19 pandemic. CD4+ T cells were isolated from the cells after about 11 days of culture. Sample: CD4+ T cells from PBMCs, cultured in vitro. All receptors come from a human donor in good health.

This rearrangement joins TRBV5-1 to TRBJ1-1; tentatively, D is TRBD1 (5 bases). V lost 7 bases to trimming and J lost 0 bases, with 13 bases between them. This CDR3 contains 14 residues. Germline lookup yields CDR1 SGHRS and CDR2 YFSETQ. The CDR3 loop is CASHPDIMNTEAFF. As DNA, the CDR3 is TGCGCCAGCCACCCGGACATCATGAACACTGAAGCTTTCTTT.

The chain couples TRBV7-9 to TRBJ2-5; D is tentatively TRBD1 or TRBD2 (5 bases each). The V and J ends lost 5 bases and 5 bases respectively, with 18 bases between them. The CDR3 runs 15 residues. Germline V CDR1 and CDR2: SEHNR, FQNEAQ (reference sequence). The CDR3 region has the DNA TGTGCCAGCAGCGCAATGGGACCCCTCCGGGAGACCCAGTACTTC. This translates into CASSAMGPLRETQYF. The whole variable domain, filled in from reference TRBV7-9 and TRBJ2-5, reads DTGVSQNPRHKITKRGQNVTFRCDPISEHNRLYWYRQTLGQGPEFLTYFQNEAQLEKSRLLSDRFSAERPKGSFSTLEIQRTEQGDSAMYLCASSAMGPLRETQYFGPGTRLLVL.

The chain is built from TRBV27 and TRBJ2-3; TRBD2 agrees at 13 bases. Germline V gene lookup returns CDR1 MNHEY and CDR2 SMNVEV (reference sequence). J was trimmed by 4 bases and V by 5 bases; bases with no gene match: 6. The CDR3 totals 16 residues. The CDR3 loop is CASSHRLAGGPDTQYF. The CDR3 region has the DNA TGTGCCAGCAGTCACCGACTAGCGGGAGGCCCAGATACGCAGTATTTT.

This clone was seen only a few times. This rearrangement joins TRBV5-4 to TRBJ1-6; 7 bases are a match to TRBD1. Per germline, CDR1 SGHNT and CDR2 YYREEE (reference sequence). The trim removed 4 bases at V and 10 bases at J, leaving 11 bases unmatched. The CDR3 loop spans 15 amino acids. The CDR3 DNA is TGTGCCAGCAGCAAACAGGGGTTAGGTGAATCACCCCTCCACTTT. This codes for CASSKQGLGESPLHF.

This clone qualifies as medium-sized. V usage is TRBV7-9 and J usage is TRBJ2-1; D may be TRBD1 or TRBD2 (6 bases each). Germline V lookup: CDR1 SEHNR, CDR2 FQNEAQ (reference sequence). The CDR3 contains 14 residues. V was clipped by 5 bases and J by 8 bases, with 16 bases between them. CDR3 in DNA: TGTGCCAGCAGCCCCGGGGGCGGGACGGATGAGCAGTTCTTC. It is translated as CASSPGGGTDEQFF.

J is TRBJ1-2 and V is TRBV3-1 (or the pseudogene TRBV3-2); no firm D call. Germline CDR1 is LGHDT and CDR2 is YNNKEL (reference sequence). The CDR3 spans 12 residues. The germline V and J ends were trimmed by 0 bases and 4 bases, with 3 bases remaining between them. The CDR3 sequence is CASSQEGYGYTF. CDR3 in DNA: TGTGCCAGCAGCCAAGAGGGCTATGGCTACACCTTC.

V is TRBV9 and J is TRBJ2-1; TRBD2 matches 12 bases. The CDR3 runs to 15 residues. The germline V gene has CDR1 SGDLS and CDR2 YYNGEE. V shed 4 bases, J shed 9 bases, and the junction held 8 bases outside the gene matches. DNA of the CDR3: TGTGCCAGCAGCCCCCGACTAGCGGGAGAGGGTGAGCAGTTCTTC. It is translated as CASSPRLAGEGEQFF.

The rearrangement links TRBV5-1 to TRBJ1-1; 10 bases map to TRBD1. Germline CDR1 and CDR2: SGHRS and YFSETQ. The CDR3 runs to 15 residues. V lost 2 bases and J lost 3; bases outside the gene matches: 4. CDR3 sequence reads: CASSFRTGGDTEAFF. CDR3 nucleotide sequence: TGCGCCAGCAGCTTCCGGACAGGGGGGGACACTGAAGCTTTCTTT.

V usage is TRBV5-1 and J usage is TRBJ1-1; D is ambiguous. The V end was cut by 0 bases, the J end by 0 bases, with 6 bases between. Germline CDR1 SGHRS, CDR2 YFSETQ. This CDR3 has 14 residues. CDR3 protein: CASSLGPVNTEAFF. DNA of the CDR3: TGCGCCAGCAGCTTGGGACCGGTGAACACTGAAGCTTTCTTT.

The chain has TRBV29-1 and TRBJ2-7; perhaps TRBD1 as D (5 bases). Germline V gives CDR1 SQVTM, CDR2 ANQGSEA. This CDR3 has 12 residues. V lost 2 bases, J lost 7 bases, and 12 bases lay in between. CDR3: CSVETTGQEQYF. The CDR3 region has the DNA TGCAGCGTTGAAACAACAGGCCAAGAGCAGTACTTC.

As DNA, the CDR3 is TGTGCCAGCAGCCAGGCCAGCTCCTACGAGCAGTACTTC. This sequence encodes CASSQASSYEQYF. The chain has TRBV3-1 (or the pseudogene TRBV3-2) and TRBJ2-7, with D unclear. The V end lost 3 bases, the J end lost 0 bases, and 6 bases lay between the germline ends. Germline-derived CDR1 and CDR2 are LGHDT and YNNKEL (reference sequence). This CDR3 has 13 amino acids.

The chain recombines TRBV6-5 with TRBJ1-2; possible D gene TRBD1, 6 bases. This CDR3 contains 12 residues. Germline lookup yields CDR1 MNHEY and CDR2 SVGAGI. The CDR3 loop reads CAVGRGNYGYTF. In DNA, the CDR3 is TGTGCTGTGGGCAGGGGAAACTATGGCTACACCTTC.

The chain uses TRBV6-5 and TRBJ1-1, with a possible D match to TRBD1 (5 bases). V gave up 5 bases and J gave up 4 bases, with 14 bases separating them. Germline lookup yields CDR1 MNHEY and CDR2 SVGAGI. The CDR3 runs to 14 residues. This CDR3 is CASSTLGTRTEAFF. The CDR3 nucleotides read TGTGCCAGCAGTACCCTCGGGACCCGCACTGAAGCTTTCTTT.

CDR3 loop: CASSPGPQETQYF. In nucleotides, the CDR3 is TGTGCCAGCAGCCCAGGACCACAGGAGACCCAGTACTTC. The chain recombines TRBV7-3 with TRBJ2-5; D is uncertain. The V end was cut by 5 bases, the J end by 5 bases, with 12 bases between. Germline-derived CDR1 and CDR2 are SGHTA and FQGTGA. The CDR3 runs 13 residues.